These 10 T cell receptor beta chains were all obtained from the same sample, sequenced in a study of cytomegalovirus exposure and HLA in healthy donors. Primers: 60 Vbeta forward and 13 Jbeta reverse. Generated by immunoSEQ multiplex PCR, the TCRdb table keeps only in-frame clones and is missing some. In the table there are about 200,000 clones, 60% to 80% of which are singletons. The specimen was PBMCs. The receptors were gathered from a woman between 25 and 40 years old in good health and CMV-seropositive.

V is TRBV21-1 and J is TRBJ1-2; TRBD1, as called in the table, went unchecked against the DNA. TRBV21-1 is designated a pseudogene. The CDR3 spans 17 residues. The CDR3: CASSKAPVDRGNYGYTF. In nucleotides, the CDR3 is TGTGCCAGCAGCAAAGCGCCGGTGGACAGGGGTAACTATGGCTACACCTTC.

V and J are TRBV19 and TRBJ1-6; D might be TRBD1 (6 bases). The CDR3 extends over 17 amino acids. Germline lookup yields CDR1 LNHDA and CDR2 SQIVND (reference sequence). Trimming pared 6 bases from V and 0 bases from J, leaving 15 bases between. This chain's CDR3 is CASRDSGVLSYNSPLHF. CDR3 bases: TGTGCCAGTAGAGATTCAGGGGTTCTCTCCTATAATTCACCCCTCCACTTT.

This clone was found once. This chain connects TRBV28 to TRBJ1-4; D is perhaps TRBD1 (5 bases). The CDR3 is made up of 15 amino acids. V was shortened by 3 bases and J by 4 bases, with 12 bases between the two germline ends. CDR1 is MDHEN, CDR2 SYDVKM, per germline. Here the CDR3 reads CASSFKGLGNEKLFF. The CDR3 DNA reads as TGTGCCAGCAGTTTCAAGGGGCTTGGTAATGAAAAACTGTTTTTT. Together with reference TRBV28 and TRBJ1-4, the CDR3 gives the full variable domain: DVKVTQSSRYLVKRTGEKVFLECVQDMDHENMFWYRQDPGLGLRLIYFSYDVKMKEKGDIPEGYSVSREKKERFSLILESASTNQTSMYLCASSFKGLGNEKLFFGSGTQLSVL.

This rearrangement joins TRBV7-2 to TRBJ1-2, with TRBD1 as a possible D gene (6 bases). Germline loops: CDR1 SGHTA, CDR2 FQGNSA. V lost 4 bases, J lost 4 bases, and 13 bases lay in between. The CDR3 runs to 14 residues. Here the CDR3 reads CASSSPGHIYGYTF. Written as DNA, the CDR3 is TGTGCCAGCAGCTCGCCGGGACATATCTATGGCTACACCTTC.

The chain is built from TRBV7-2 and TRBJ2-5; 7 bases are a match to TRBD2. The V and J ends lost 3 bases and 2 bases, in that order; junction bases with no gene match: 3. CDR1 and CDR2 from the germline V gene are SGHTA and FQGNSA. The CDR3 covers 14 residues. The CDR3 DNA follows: TGTGCCAGCAGCTTCGGGGGACTACAAGAGACCCAGTACTTC. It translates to CASSFGGLQETQYF.

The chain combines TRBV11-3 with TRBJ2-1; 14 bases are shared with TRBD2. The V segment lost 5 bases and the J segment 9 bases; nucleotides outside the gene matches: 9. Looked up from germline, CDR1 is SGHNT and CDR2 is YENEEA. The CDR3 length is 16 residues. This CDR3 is CASSPRTSGGQGEQFF. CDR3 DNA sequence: TGTGCCAGCAGCCCCCGGACTAGCGGGGGGCAGGGTGAGCAGTTCTTC.

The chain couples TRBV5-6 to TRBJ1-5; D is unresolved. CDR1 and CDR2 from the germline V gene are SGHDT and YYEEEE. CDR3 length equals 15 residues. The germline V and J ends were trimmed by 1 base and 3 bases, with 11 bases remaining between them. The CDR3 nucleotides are TGTGCCAGCAGCTTGCGTCAGGCAGCCAATCAGCCCCAGCATTTT. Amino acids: CASSLRQAANQPQHF. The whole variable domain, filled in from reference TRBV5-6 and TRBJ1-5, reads DAGVTQSPTHLIKTRGQQVTLRCSPKSGHDTVSWYQQALGQGPQFIFQYYEEEERQRGNFPDRFSGHQFPNYSSELNVNALLLGDSALYLCASSLRQAANQPQHFGDGTRLSIL.

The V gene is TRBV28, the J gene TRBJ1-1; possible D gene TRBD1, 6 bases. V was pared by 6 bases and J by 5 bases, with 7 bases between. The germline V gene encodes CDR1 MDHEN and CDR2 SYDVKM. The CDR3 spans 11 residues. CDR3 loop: CASRRGTEAFF. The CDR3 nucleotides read TGTGCCAGCAGAAGGGGGACTGAAGCTTTCTTT.

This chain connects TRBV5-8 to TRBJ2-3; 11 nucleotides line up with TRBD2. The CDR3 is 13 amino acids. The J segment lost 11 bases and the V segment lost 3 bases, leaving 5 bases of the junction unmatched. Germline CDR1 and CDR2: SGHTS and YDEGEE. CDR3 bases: TGTGCCAGCAGCTCCCTAGCGGGGGGCCGGCAGTATTTT. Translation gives CASSSLAGGRQYF. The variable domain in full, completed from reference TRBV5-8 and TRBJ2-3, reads EAGVTQSPTHLIKTRGQQATLRCSPISGHTSVYWYQQALGLGLQFLLWYDEGEERNRGNFPPRFSGRQFPNYSSELNVNALELEDSALYLCASSSLAGGRQYFGPGTRLTVL.

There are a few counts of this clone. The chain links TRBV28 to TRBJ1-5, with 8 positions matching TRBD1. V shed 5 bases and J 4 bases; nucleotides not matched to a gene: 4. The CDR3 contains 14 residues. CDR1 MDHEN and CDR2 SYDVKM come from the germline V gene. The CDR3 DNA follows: TGTGCCAGCAGTGATGACAGGGGAAATCAGCCCCAGCATTTT. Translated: CASSDDRGNQPQHF. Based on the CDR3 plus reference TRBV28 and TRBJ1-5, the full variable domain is DVKVTQSSRYLVKRTGEKVFLECVQDMDHENMFWYRQDPGLGLRLIYFSYDVKMKEKGDIPEGYSVSREKKERFSLILESASTNQTSMYLCASSDDRGNQPQHFGDGTRLSIL.